These T cell receptor beta chains were read from a single sample in a study of CD8 T cells in Susac syndrome. Each CDR3 protein is one row after TCRdb ran MiXCR on the immunoSEQ multiplex PCR reads. The profile covers about 280,000 distinct CDR3 sequences, with roughly 84% appearing a single time and 0.11% taken by the ten largest. Specimen: CD8+ T cells from PBMCs. The receptors here all came from a human donor with multiple sclerosis. CDR3s include the opening cysteine and the closing phenylalanine or tryptophan. Each record gives: J gene, clone size, D gene, V gene, CDR3 DNA, CDR3 protein. A D gene is named only where the DNA matches it firmly. Only some rows state a clone size, as once, few, many or a class for expanded clones.

j_call: TRBJ1-1
clone_size: .
d_call: .
v_call: TRBV11-2
cdr3_nt: TGTGCCAGCAGCTTAACCGCGGGAAGGGACACTGAAGCTTTCTTT
cdr3_aa: CASSLTAGRDTEAFF

j_call: TRBJ2-1
clone_size: .
d_call: TRBD2
v_call: TRBV9
cdr3_nt: TGTGCCAGCAGCTTCCGCAGAAGCGGGAGGTACAATGAGCAGTTCTTC
cdr3_aa: CASSFRRSGRYNEQFF

j_call: TRBJ1-1
clone_size: .
d_call: .
v_call: TRBV29-1
cdr3_nt: TGCAGCATTGGACACAGCGGAGCTTTCTTT
cdr3_aa: CSIGHSGAFF

j_call: TRBJ1-2
clone_size: .
d_call: .
v_call: TRBV28
cdr3_nt: TGTGCCAGCAGTTTGCGCCAGAGGGCGGGTGGCTACACCTTC
cdr3_aa: CASSLRQRAGGYTF

j_call: TRBJ2-1
clone_size: .
d_call: .
v_call: TRBV6-1
cdr3_nt: TGTGCCAGCAGTGCCGGGGTTCCTTCCTACAATGAGCAGTTCTTC
cdr3_aa: CASSAGVPSYNEQFF

j_call: TRBJ2-7
clone_size: .
d_call: .
v_call: TRBV10-3
cdr3_nt: TGTGCCATCAGTGAAGAGGCCGAGCAGTACTTC
cdr3_aa: CAISEEAEQYF

j_call: TRBJ1-1
clone_size: .
d_call: TRBD1
v_call: TRBV2
cdr3_nt: TGTGCCAGCAAGGGGGCGAGGGAAGCTTTCTTT
cdr3_aa: CASKGAREAFF

j_call: TRBJ2-5
clone_size: .
d_call: .
v_call: TRBV28
cdr3_nt: TGTGCCAGCAGTTTGGTGCCTGGATTTGAGACCCAGTACTTC
cdr3_aa: CASSLVPGFETQYF

j_call: TRBJ2-2
clone_size: .
d_call: TRBD2
v_call: TRBV2
cdr3_nt: TGTGCCAGCAGCGTACCGGGACTAGCGGGAAGGGGGGAGCTGTTTTTT
cdr3_aa: CASSVPGLAGRGELFF

j_call: TRBJ2-2
clone_size: .
d_call: .
v_call: TRBV28
cdr3_nt: TGTGCCAGCAGGGTTAGCGGAGGCACCGGGGAGCTGTTTTTT
cdr3_aa: CASRVSGGTGELFF

j_call: TRBJ2-5
clone_size: .
d_call: .
v_call: TRBV27
cdr3_nt: TGTGCCAGCAGTTTATTCGGCCGGCAGAGGCTCCAAGAGACCCAGTACTTC
cdr3_aa: CASSLFGRQRLQETQYF

j_call: TRBJ2-1
clone_size: .
d_call: TRBD2
v_call: TRBV28
cdr3_nt: TGTGCCAGCAGTTTCCACGTCAGCGGGAGAGACAATGAGCAGTTCTTC
cdr3_aa: CASSFHVSGRDNEQFF

j_call: TRBJ2-7
clone_size: once
d_call: TRBD2
v_call: TRBV7-9
cdr3_nt: TGTGCCAGCAGCGCGGTTCCGAGCGGGGATTTCTACGAGCAGTACTTC
cdr3_aa: CASSAVPSGDFYEQYF

j_call: TRBJ2-7
clone_size: .
d_call: TRBD1
v_call: TRBV13
cdr3_nt: TGTGCCAGCAGCAGAGGACAGGGGGCCTTCTACGAGCAGTACTTC
cdr3_aa: CASSRGQGAFYEQYF

j_call: TRBJ2-5
clone_size: .
d_call: .
v_call: TRBV7-9
cdr3_nt: TGTGCCAGCAGCCCCGCCGAACCAGGGGGGGAGACCCAGTACTTC
cdr3_aa: CASSPAEPGGETQYF

j_call: TRBJ2-3
clone_size: once
d_call: .
v_call: TRBV10-3
cdr3_nt: TGTGCCATCAGTGGACGATTCGCTACCACAGATACGCAGTATTTT
cdr3_aa: CAISGRFATTDTQYF

j_call: TRBJ1-6
clone_size: .
d_call: TRBD1
v_call: TRBV28
cdr3_nt: TGTGCTGACAGGGGGCAGGTGAATTCACCCCTCCACTTT
cdr3_aa: CADRGQVNSPLHF

j_call: TRBJ2-7
clone_size: .
d_call: .
v_call: TRBV29-1
cdr3_nt: TGCAGCGTTGAAGATATGGACGGGTCATCCCCTTACGAGCAGTACTTC
cdr3_aa: CSVEDMDGSSPYEQYF

j_call: TRBJ2-1
clone_size: once
d_call: TRBD2
v_call: TRBV9
cdr3_nt: TGTGCCAGCAGCTCGAGAGCGGGAGGACCCGAGGATGAGCAGTTCTTC
cdr3_aa: CASSSRAGGPEDEQFF

j_call: TRBJ2-7
clone_size: few
d_call: .
v_call: TRBV27
cdr3_nt: TGTGCCAGCAGTTGGGGCAAATCCTACGAGCAGTACTTC
cdr3_aa: CASSWGKSYEQYF

j_call: TRBJ2-2
clone_size: .
d_call: TRBD2
v_call: TRBV3-1
cdr3_nt: TGTGCCAGCAGCACGTCCCGGGACTACCTCGGGGAGCTGTTTTTT
cdr3_aa: CASSTSRDYLGELFF

j_call: TRBJ2-7
clone_size: .
d_call: .
v_call: TRBV28
cdr3_nt: TGTGCCAGCAGTTTCCTGGTGGGAAGCTACGAGCAGTACTTC
cdr3_aa: CASSFLVGSYEQYF

j_call: TRBJ1-2
clone_size: .
d_call: TRBD1
v_call: TRBV10-3
cdr3_nt: TGTGCCATCAGTGAGGGACGGGACAGGGGTTTTGGCTACACCTTC
cdr3_aa: CAISEGRDRGFGYTF

j_call: TRBJ2-1
clone_size: .
d_call: .
v_call: TRBV19
cdr3_nt: TGTGCCAGTAGTCCTAGATCGGGCGATGAGCAGTTCTTC
cdr3_aa: CASSPRSGDEQFF

j_call: TRBJ2-2
clone_size: few
d_call: .
v_call: TRBV27
cdr3_nt: TGTGCCAGCAGTTTGCTTAACACCGGGGAGCTGTTTTTT
cdr3_aa: CASSLLNTGELFF

j_call: TRBJ2-3
clone_size: .
d_call: TRBD2
v_call: TRBV5-1
cdr3_nt: TGCGCCAGCAGCCCCTGGGCGGGAGGGCCAGATACGCAGTATTTT
cdr3_aa: CASSPWAGGPDTQYF

j_call: TRBJ2-7
clone_size: .
d_call: .
v_call: TRBV6-2/TRBV6-3
cdr3_nt: TGTGCCAGTGCCTCCAAAGACTACGAGCAGTACTTC
cdr3_aa: CASASKDYEQYF

j_call: TRBJ2-7
clone_size: .
d_call: TRBD1
v_call: TRBV10-3
cdr3_nt: TGTGCCATCAGTGAAGGGACAGGGGGCTTGAACGAGCAGTACTTC
cdr3_aa: CAISEGTGGLNEQYF

j_call: TRBJ2-1
clone_size: .
d_call: TRBD2
v_call: TRBV29-1
cdr3_nt: TGCAGCGTTGCTGGACTAGCGGGCCCCTCCTACAATGAGCAGTTCTTC
cdr3_aa: CSVAGLAGPSYNEQFF

j_call: TRBJ2-1
clone_size: .
d_call: .
v_call: TRBV3-1
cdr3_nt: TGTGCCAGCAGCCAAGATCGAACGGTACCTCGGGATGAGCAGTTCTTC
cdr3_aa: CASSQDRTVPRDEQFF

j_call: TRBJ2-1
clone_size: .
d_call: .
v_call: TRBV3-1
cdr3_nt: TGTGCCAGCAGCCCGGGGTCGGACTTCGATGAGCAGTTCTTC
cdr3_aa: CASSPGSDFDEQFF

j_call: TRBJ2-5
clone_size: .
d_call: TRBD1
v_call: TRBV28
cdr3_nt: TGTGCCAGCAGTTTTCCGCAGGGGGCGCGAGAGACCCAGTACTTC
cdr3_aa: CASSFPQGARETQYF

j_call: TRBJ2-1
clone_size: .
d_call: TRBD2
v_call: TRBV28
cdr3_nt: TGTGCCGTTACAGCGGGAGGGCCCTCCTACAATGAGCAGTTCTTC
cdr3_aa: CAVTAGGPSYNEQFF

j_call: TRBJ2-7
clone_size: .
d_call: .
v_call: TRBV5-4
cdr3_nt: TGTGCCAGCAGCTGGGGTAGGGACTACGAGCAGTACTTC
cdr3_aa: CASSWGRDYEQYF

j_call: TRBJ2-1
clone_size: .
d_call: .
v_call: TRBV28
cdr3_nt: TGTGCCAGCAGTTTTCTAGGGTTTGGGTATGAGCAGTTCTTC
cdr3_aa: CASSFLGFGYEQFF

j_call: TRBJ2-2
clone_size: .
d_call: .
v_call: TRBV7-9
cdr3_nt: TGTGCCAGCAGCCCCCTATACAAGACCGGGGAGCTGTTTTTT
cdr3_aa: CASSPLYKTGELFF

j_call: TRBJ1-1
clone_size: once
d_call: .
v_call: TRBV6-1
cdr3_nt: TGTGCCAGCAGTCGTTTCAACCCGGCGGGGTTGAACACTGAAGCTTTCTTT
cdr3_aa: CASSRFNPAGLNTEAFF

j_call: TRBJ2-7
clone_size: .
d_call: .
v_call: TRBV27
cdr3_nt: TGTGCCAGCAGTCGTCAACGAGGGGAGCAGTACTTC
cdr3_aa: CASSRQRGEQYF

j_call: TRBJ1-5
clone_size: .
d_call: .
v_call: TRBV9
cdr3_nt: TGTGCCAGCAGCCCGAGCTGGGGGCCGAATCAGCCCCAGCATTTT
cdr3_aa: CASSPSWGPNQPQHF

j_call: TRBJ2-1
clone_size: .
d_call: TRBD2
v_call: TRBV28
cdr3_nt: TGTGCCAGCAGTTACCTAGCGGGAGGGTACAATGAGCAGTTCTTC
cdr3_aa: CASSYLAGGYNEQFF

j_call: TRBJ2-1
clone_size: once
d_call: TRBD1
v_call: TRBV27
cdr3_nt: TGTGCCAGCACCTTCGCCGGGACAGGGTTCTATGAGCAGTTCTTC
cdr3_aa: CASTFAGTGFYEQFF

j_call: TRBJ2-7
clone_size: .
d_call: .
v_call: TRBV2
cdr3_nt: TGTGCCAGCCGGGACTCCATCTACGAGCAGTACTTC
cdr3_aa: CASRDSIYEQYF

j_call: TRBJ2-7
clone_size: .
d_call: TRBD2
v_call: TRBV28
cdr3_nt: TGTGCCAGCAGTTTTGAGGGAGGGCCCGACGAGCAGTACTTC
cdr3_aa: CASSFEGGPDEQYF

j_call: TRBJ1-1
clone_size: .
d_call: .
v_call: TRBV6-1
cdr3_nt: TGTGCCAGCAGTGAAGCGCCGGACGGCTACACTGAAGCTTTCTTT
cdr3_aa: CASSEAPDGYTEAFF

j_call: TRBJ2-3
clone_size: once
d_call: TRBD2
v_call: TRBV6-5
cdr3_nt: TGTGCCAGCAGTTACTCAAAGAGCGGGAGGGCCTCAGATACGCAGTATTTT
cdr3_aa: CASSYSKSGRASDTQYF

j_call: TRBJ2-2
clone_size: .
d_call: .
v_call: TRBV9
cdr3_nt: TGTGCCAGCAGCGCTTCCGGAGGAGGGGAGCTGTTTTTT
cdr3_aa: CASSASGGGELFF

j_call: TRBJ2-3
clone_size: .
d_call: TRBD1
v_call: TRBV20-1
cdr3_nt: TGCAGTGCAAAGGACAGGGGAAGCACAGATACGCAGTATTTT
cdr3_aa: CSAKDRGSTDTQYF